The TCR beta chain described here comes from a study of cytomegalovirus exposure and HLA in healthy donors (dated by TCRdb to about 2017). Study-wide context: A later analysis indicated that the 130 or so validation repertoires were generated on the platform also employed for the 720 or so repertoires of the first cohort. In addition to the first cohort of around 670 subjects, a separate validation cohort of about 120 different subjects was used. To predict cytomegalovirus infection status, the study combined high-throughput TCR immunosequencing, statistical association of individual TCRs with disease status, and machine learning. The study aimed to test whether signatures of past pathogen exposure could be identified by cataloging public T cell receptors. Study-wide findings and limitations: It was suggested by the authors that the approach could potentially be generalized to other disease states and immunological phenotypes. In both the original and validation cohorts, the classifier was reported to diagnose cytomegalovirus status with high specificity and sensitivity. In vitro tests confirmed that a few of the cytomegalovirus-associated TCR beta chains recognize cytomegalovirus antigens. Most TCR sequences were observed very rarely across donors, whereas some public TCRs were present in many individuals. Of the cluster scores, 85% to 95% were above 0 in a later analysis, which found that TCRs clustered in the first cohort also tended to co-occur in the 120 validation repertoires. The study listed approximately 150 TCR beta chains as associated with cytomegalovirus. The validation cohort had no HLA typing available for a later analysis, so co-occurrence within that cohort was assessed over all 130 or so repertoires.

The library was produced with the immunoSEQ multiplex PCR assay. The authors processed their data as follows. A statistical classification framework was developed to diagnose cytomegalovirus status using the catalog of TCR beta chain sequences. This is the immuneACCESS table as TCRdb keeps it, with only in-frame sequences that have V and J called. A part of the clones is gone; compared with another copy, unresolved V genes explain less than half, and the rest is unexplained. Clone size and the V and J calls come from that table; the DNA yielded D and trimming. Counted in this sample were 150,000 to 250,000 clones; about 81% of them appeared once. Clones ranked in the top ten supply roughly 1.2% of the sample. Concerning this clone itself: The antigen it recognizes is unknown. No quality values exist for individual bases; no much larger clone is one base distant.

Donors formed part of the validation cohort, which comprised about 130 subjects and was distinct from the first cohort of several hundred subjects. The V and J ends are trimmed by 5 bases and 4 bases, leaving 20 bases between them. From cysteine to phenylalanine, the CDR3 is 16 amino acids long. The retained sequence is limited to the CDR3, 48 bases, with the frame set at the first base. Taken from the germline V gene (reference sequence), the CDR1 and CDR2 loops are PRHDT and FYEKMQ. The specimen was PBMCs. The TCR originated in a woman aged 25 to 39 in good health and CMV-seronegative. The V and J segments used are TRBV13 and TRBJ1-2; the D gene assignment is ambiguous. The DNA sequence is TGTGCCAGCAGCGCGACTGGCGGCACCACAACCTATGGCTACACCTTC. Its coded protein is CASSATGGTTTYGYTF.